These T cell receptor beta chains were read from a single sample in a study of T cell responses to AZD1222 COVID-19 vaccine. The protocol was immunoSEQ multiplex PCR, while the TCRdb copy is restricted to in-frame clones and leaves out a portion. The sample has approximately 190,000 clones; approximately 90% are singletons. The specimen was peripheral blood, collected on day 0 of AZD1222 vaccination. The receptors shown here come from an adult in good health. Each CDR3 is given with its conserved first and last residue. D genes are given only for firm matches. Expanded clones are given a class, and other clones once, few, many or no size at all.

j_call v_call d_call clone_size cdr3_aa cdr3_nt
TRBJ1-1 TRBV27 . . CASSLFKGDTEAFF TGTGCCAGCAGTTTATTTAAGGGGGATACTGAAGCTTTCTTT
TRBJ2-7 TRBV7-3 . . CASSLTLSGEQYF TGTGCCAGCAGCTTAACTTTGTCTGGCGAGCAGTACTTC
TRBJ1-3 TRBV6-5 . . CASSSKQETSGNTIYF TGTGCCAGCAGTTCAAAACAGGAAACCTCTGGAAACACCATATATTTT
TRBJ1-5 TRBV19 . once CASSTRNSNQPQHF TGTGCCAGTAGTACACGGAATAGCAATCAGCCCCAGCATTTT
TRBJ1-1 TRBV4-1 . . CASSQDPRGAEAFF TGCGCCAGCAGCCAAGACCCCAGGGGCGCTGAAGCTTTCTTT
TRBJ2-3 TRBV6-4 TRBD1 once CASSDSNRGIDTQYF TGTGCCAGCAGTGACTCTAACAGGGGGATAGATACGCAGTATTTT
TRBJ2-5 TRBV9 TRBD2 . CASSRGGAGETQYF TGTGCCAGTTCTCGCGGGGGGGCCGGCGAGACCCAGTACTTC
TRBJ2-7 TRBV5-5 . few CASSLDYEQYF TGTGCCAGCAGCTTGGATTACGAGCAGTACTTC
TRBJ2-3 TRBV11-3 . . CASSLSQGPDTQYF TGTGCCAGCAGCTTATCACAGGGCCCAGATACGCAGTATTTT
TRBJ1-2 TRBV2 TRBD1 . CASSPLGTGHGYTF TGTGCCAGCAGTCCGCTAGGGACAGGGCATGGCTACACCTTC
TRBJ1-2 TRBV7-2 . . CASSQTGGVSYGYTF TGTGCCAGCAGCCAAACGGGTGGGGTGAGCTATGGCTACACCTTC
TRBJ1-1 TRBV3-1/TRBV3-2 . . CASSLTSGPGTEAFF TGTGCCAGCAGCCTTACCAGTGGGCCGGGGACTGAAGCTTTCTTT
TRBJ2-1 TRBV7-3 . . CASSLTNSGADNEQFF TGTGCCAGCAGCTTAACTAATTCGGGGGCCGACAATGAGCAGTTCTTC
TRBJ1-1 TRBV14 . . CASSPLGGSNTEAFF TGTGCCAGCAGCCCACTCGGGGGGTCAAACACTGAAGCTTTCTTT
TRBJ2-1 TRBV11-1 TRBD2 once CATAGGWNNEQFF TGTGCCACTGCGGGGGGGTGGAACAATGAGCAGTTCTTC
TRBJ1-3 TRBV27 . . CASSLSRSGDGNTIYF TGTGCCAGCAGTTTATCGAGGTCGGGGGACGGAAACACCATATATTTT
TRBJ1-2 TRBV23-1 TRBD1 . CASSQSGTELFYGYTF TGCGCCAGCAGTCAATCTGGGACAGAGCTCTTCTATGGCTACACCTTC
TRBJ2-1 TRBV12-3/TRBV12-4 . . CASSFLYQGEQFF TGTGCCAGCAGTTTCCTATACCAGGGGGAGCAGTTCTTC
TRBJ1-3 TRBV4-1 . . CASSQDGRAGNTIYF TGCGCCAGCAGCCAAGATGGGCGGGCTGGAAACACCATATATTTT
TRBJ1-4 TRBV7-6 TRBD1 . CASSPRQGFPEKLFF TGTGCCAGCAGCCCGCGACAGGGTTTCCCTGAAAAACTGTTTTTT
TRBJ1-1 TRBV7-3 TRBD1 . CASSSQGRGTEAFF TGTGCCAGCAGCTCACAGGGGAGAGGAACTGAAGCTTTCTTT
TRBJ2-7 TRBV5-6 TRBD2 . CASSHQSGGKPYEQYF TGTGCCAGCAGCCACCAAAGCGGGGGTAAACCCTACGAGCAGTACTTC
TRBJ2-1 TRBV5-1 . . CASSFSPGGGVREQFF TGCGCCAGCAGCTTTTCGCCCGGGGGCGGCGTTCGAGAGCAGTTCTTC
TRBJ2-5 TRBV6-6 . . CASRPPPVTGAETQYF TGTGCCAGCAGGCCTCCCCCGGTCACTGGAGCAGAGACCCAGTACTTC
TRBJ2-3 TRBV18 . . CASSLDHPDTQYF TGTGCCAGCTCACTCGACCATCCAGATACGCAGTATTTT
TRBJ2-7 TRBV5-1 TRBD1 . CASSSGTGGPSYEQYF TGCGCCAGCAGCTCCGGGACAGGGGGACCATCCTACGAGCAGTACTTC
TRBJ1-2 TRBV3-1/TRBV3-2 . . CASSLETDGYYGYTF TGTGCCAGCAGCCTAGAAACCGACGGCTACTATGGCTACACCTTC
TRBJ1-1 TRBV13 TRBD1 few CASSLTTGRGNTEAFF TGTGCCAGCAGCTTAACGACAGGGCGGGGGAACACTGAAGCTTTCTTT
TRBJ1-1 TRBV10-3 TRBD1 . CAITGQDGNTEAFF TGTGCCATCACCGGACAGGACGGGAACACTGAAGCTTTCTTT
TRBJ1-5 TRBV27 . once CASSLVGGASNQPQHF TGTGCCAGCAGTTTAGTGGGGGGGGCGAGCAATCAGCCCCAGCATTTT
TRBJ1-5 TRBV13 . . CASSLGGRAVNQPQHF TGTGCCAGCAGCTTAGGCGGTAGGGCTGTAAATCAGCCCCAGCATTTT
TRBJ1-5 TRBV19 TRBD1 . CASSRGQGDQPQHF TGTGCCAGTAGTCGCGGACAGGGGGATCAGCCCCAGCATTTT
TRBJ1-1 TRBV6-2/TRBV6-3 TRBD1 few CASSYHPDRVNTEAFF TGTGCCAGCAGTTACCACCCCGACAGGGTTAACACTGAAGCTTTCTTT
TRBJ2-7 TRBV25-1 . . CASSEYRGSYEQYF TGTGCCAGCAGTGAATATCGCGGCTCCTACGAGCAGTACTTC
TRBJ2-5 TRBV5-8 TRBD2 . CASSVGTSGRALETQYF TGTGCCAGCAGCGTGGGGACTAGCGGGAGGGCCCTCGAGACCCAGTACTTC
TRBJ1-2 TRBV10-2 TRBD1 . CASRLRDRGMGFDGYGYTF TGCGCCAGCAGGCTCCGGGACAGGGGTATGGGGTTTGATGGTTATGGCTACACCTTC
TRBJ1-2 TRBV19 TRBD1 . CASSYGTAYGYTF TGTGCCAGTAGTTACGGGACAGCCTATGGCTACACCTTC
TRBJ2-7 TRBV6-5 TRBD2 . CASRKAGGEQYF TGTGCCAGCAGGAAGGCGGGAGGCGAGCAGTACTTC
TRBJ1-5 TRBV3-1/TRBV3-2 . once CASSQGAGYSNQPQHF TGTGCCAGCAGCCAAGGAGCAGGTTATAGCAATCAGCCCCAGCATTTT
TRBJ1-5 TRBV6-1 . . CASSERQINQPQHF TGTGCCAGCAGTGAACGACAGATCAATCAGCCCCAGCATTTT
TRBJ1-2 TRBV6-2/TRBV6-3 TRBD1 once CASSQRQGRYGYTF TGTGCCAGCAGTCAGCGACAGGGGAGGTATGGCTACACCTTC